The 25 T cell receptor beta chains reported below all come from one sample, sequenced in a study of identical twins. TCRdb called the 5' RACE reads again in MiXCR, with one record for every CDR3 protein. There are hundreds of thousands of distinct CDR3 sequences in the sample; around 24% occur only once, and around 3% lies in the top ten. The same sample was also studied in work on T cells expressing NK-cell markers.

The sample taken for sequencing was CD4+ T cells sorted from blood. Receptors originate from a woman between 18 and 29 years old in good health.

This clonotype showed up just a few times. V usage is TRBV5-1 and J usage is TRBJ2-3, with D possibly called TRBD1 or TRBD2 (5 bases each). V was trimmed by 3 bases and J by 2 bases, leaving 10 bases between them. From germline, CDR1 is SGHRS and CDR2 YFSETQ. The CDR3 covers 14 residues. CDR3 loop: CASSSGTYTDTQYF. The CDR3 DNA reads as TGCGCCAGCAGCTCCGGGACCTACACAGATACGCAGTATTTT.

This clonotype has only a few counts. The chain couples TRBV7-2 to TRBJ2-1; D perhaps matches TRBD2 (6 bases). Germline CDR1 SGHTA, CDR2 FQGNSA. The CDR3 consists of 17 residues. V shed 4 bases and J shed 4 bases, with 20 bases lying between them. DNA of the CDR3: TGTGCCAGCAGCTCGGCTATGACTAGTGCGTCGTACAATGAGCAGTTCTTC. Translated, it gives CASSSAMTSASYNEQFF.

This clonotype was seen more than once but under ten times. The chain recombines TRBV3-1 with TRBJ1-1, with a weak D call TRBD1 (5 bases). The germline V gene encodes CDR1 LGHDT and CDR2 YNNKEL (reference sequence). This CDR3 spans 15 amino acids. V lost 1 base to trimming and J lost 5 bases, with 14 bases between them. The CDR3 region has the DNA TGTGCCAGCAGCCAAGTCGGGCAGGGAGGGACTGAAGCTTTCTTT. Translating gives CASSQVGQGGTEAFF.

This clonotype was detected a few times. V and J are TRBV12-3 or TRBV12-4 and TRBJ1-5; 7 nucleotides match TRBD1. The ends lost 3 bases at V and 2 bases at J; junction bases unmatched: 4. This CDR3 contains 15 residues. The chain's CDR3 is CASSLTGIGNQPQHF. CDR3 in DNA: TGTGCCAGCAGTTTGACAGGGATCGGCAATCAGCCCCAGCATTTT.

Only a few counts were recorded for this clonotype. The V call is TRBV20-1, the J call TRBJ2-5; no reliable D call. The CDR3 has 11 residues. V was shortened by 2 bases and J by 5 bases, with 6 bases between the two germline ends. From germline, CDR1 is DFQATT and CDR2 SNEGSKA (reference sequence). For the CDR3, the DNA is TGCAGTGCTAGAAGTGGGGAGACCCAGTACTTC. Protein sequence: CSARSGETQYF.

The chain joins TRBV30 to TRBJ2-4; D remains unclear. Per germline, CDR1 GTSNPN and CDR2 SVGIG (reference sequence). V dropped 0 bases and J dropped 3 bases, with 3 bases sitting between them. The CDR3 has 12 residues. This CDR3 is CAWSVGKNIQYF. Here the CDR3 DNA reads TGTGCCTGGAGTGTAGGCAAAAACATTCAGTACTTC.

The chain employs TRBV28 and TRBJ1-1, with D perhaps matching TRBD1 (5 bases). The germline CDR1 and CDR2 sequences are MDHEN and SYDVKM. The CDR3 extends over 14 amino acids. Between the trimmed V and J ends, which lost 5 bases and 1 base, there was a span of 11 bases. The CDR3 DNA sequence: TGTGCCAGCAGTCCCGGGACGAGGAACACTGAAGCTTTCTTT. Its protein is CASSPGTRNTEAFF.

The rearrangement uses TRBV7-2 and TRBJ2-7, with D uncertain. CDR1 is SGHTA and CDR2 is FQGNSA in the germline V gene. Trimming cost V 5 bases and J 5 bases, with 10 bases left between them. The CDR3 runs 12 residues. The CDR3 protein is CASSPPWNEQYF. In DNA, the CDR3 is TGTGCCAGCAGCCCACCTTGGAACGAGCAGTACTTC.

The rearrangement links TRBV5-1 to TRBJ2-1, with D unresolved. The CDR3 is 15 amino acids. Trimming shortened V by 6 bases and J by 0 bases, and 13 bases separated the two germline ends. Germline V CDR1 and CDR2: SGHRS, YFSETQ. CDR3 DNA: TGCGCCAGCACCCCGGGCTGGAGCTCCTACAATGAGCAGTTCTTC. Amino acid sequence: CASTPGWSSYNEQFF.

V gene TRBV6-1 combines with J gene TRBJ1-1; TRBD1 matches 7 bases. The CDR3 spans 15 residues. CDR1 is MNHNS, CDR2 SASEGT, per germline. The V gene end was trimmed by 8 bases and the J gene end by 1 base; junction bases not matched to a gene: 10. CDR3 bases: TGTGCCAGCGGGCACAGGGGTCTGGGGAACACTGAAGCTTTCTTT. Translated: CASGHRGLGNTEAFF.

The rearrangement joins TRBV10-3 to TRBJ2-7; 8 bases fit TRBD2. This CDR3 is 16 amino acids long. CDR1 and CDR2 from the germline V gene are ENHRY and SYGVKD. V lost 0 bases to trimming and J lost 8 bases; unmatched junction nucleotides: 12. CDR3 loop: CAISESSSGGPDKQYF. CDR3 sequence (DNA): TGTGCCATCAGTGAGTCGTCGAGCGGGGGACCAGATAAGCAGTACTTC.

V and J are TRBV10-3 and TRBJ2-1, with D perhaps TRBD2 (5 bases). V lost 3 bases to trimming and J lost 7 bases, with 10 bases between them. From germline, CDR1 is ENHRY and CDR2 SYGVKD. CDR3 length: 13 residues. CDR3 loop: CAISELDENEQFF. The CDR3 region has the DNA TGTGCCATCAGTGAACTAGACGAAAATGAGCAGTTCTTC.

This clonotype was observed a few times. The chain couples TRBV10-1 to TRBJ2-3; no definite D call. Germline-derived CDR1 and CDR2 are WNHNN and SYGVQD (reference sequence). The CDR3 is 14 residues long. The V end lost 4 bases, the J end lost 6 bases, and 14 bases lay between the germline ends. The CDR3 is CASSGGLLVDTQYF. The CDR3 region has the DNA TGCGCCAGCAGTGGTGGGCTTCTGGTGGATACGCAGTATTTT.

The V gene is TRBV4-1, the J gene TRBJ1-1; no definite D call. This CDR3 contains 15 residues. Germline-derived CDR1 and CDR2 are MGHRA and YSYEKL. V shed 0 bases and J shed 1 base, with 9 bases lying between them. This chain's CDR3 is CASSQEVWGNTEAFF. CDR3 in DNA: TGCGCCAGCAGCCAAGAAGTGTGGGGGAACACTGAAGCTTTCTTT.

The V call is TRBV5-6, the J call TRBJ1-5; unclear D gene. The CDR3 is 17 amino acids. V was trimmed by 3 bases and J by 0 bases, leaving 16 bases between them. In germline, CDR1 is SGHDT, CDR2 YYEEEE. The CDR3 nucleotides are TGTGCCAGCAGCTCACCCGCATTGACGGTTAGCAATCAGCCCCAGCATTTT. Encoded protein: CASSSPALTVSNQPQHF.

This chain links TRBV20-1 with TRBJ2-3, with D perhaps TRBD2 (6 bases). The CDR3 totals 13 residues. Trimming took off 5 bases at V and 4 bases at J, with 13 bases between the two ends. CDR1 and CDR2 from the germline V gene are DFQATT and SNEGSKA (reference sequence). The CDR3 loop reads CSAQRTMADTQYF. CDR3 in DNA: TGCAGTGCTCAGCGGACTATGGCAGATACGCAGTATTTT.

The chain has TRBV13 and TRBJ2-1, with TRBD1 matching over 9 bases. CDR1 is PRHDT, CDR2 FYEKMQ, per germline (reference sequence). Trimming removed 8 bases from V and 6 bases from J; junction bases left unmatched: 5. This CDR3 is built from 13 residues. CDR3 amino acids: CASRTGVLNEQFF. The CDR3 region has the DNA TGTGCCAGCCGGACAGGGGTCCTCAATGAGCAGTTCTTC.

The table lists this clonotype with a few counts. J is TRBJ2-4 and V is TRBV30, with TRBD1 identical over 7 bases. The CDR3 totals 14 residues. J lost 6 bases, V lost 5 bases, and 10 bases had no gene match. Germline values: CDR1 GTSNPN, CDR2 SVGIG (reference sequence). CDR3 sequence (DNA): TGTGCCTGGGCAATACCGGGACAGACAAACATTCAGTACTTC. Amino acids: CAWAIPGQTNIQYF.

J is TRBJ1-2 and V is TRBV12-3 or TRBV12-4; D is perhaps TRBD1 (5 bases). Between the trimmed V and J ends, which lost 3 bases and 10 bases, there was a span of 12 bases. This CDR3 contains 12 residues. In nucleotides, the CDR3 is TGTGCCAGCAGTTTGGAGGACACCGCCTACACCTTC. Amino acids: CASSLEDTAYTF.

The chain uses TRBV6-5 and TRBJ2-7; TRBD2 matches 7 bases. The germline CDR1 and CDR2 sequences are MNHEY and SVGAGI. The CDR3 is made up of 16 amino acids. V shed 2 bases, J shed 5 bases, and the junction held 12 bases outside the gene matches. As DNA, the CDR3 is TGTGCCAGCAGTTACAAGTGGGCGGGAGACTTACACGAGCAGTACTTC. It codes for CASSYKWAGDLHEQYF.

The gene calls are TRBV5-1 and TRBJ1-1; D is undetermined. V lost 4 bases to trimming and J lost 11 bases, with 21 bases between them. The CDR3 has 14 residues. Per the germline V gene, CDR1 is SGHRS and CDR2 is YFSETQ. CDR3 DNA: TGCGCCAGCAGCCAAGACGACGGGTCGAGTCAGGCTTTCTTT. It yields the protein CASSQDDGSSQAFF.

This clonotype turned up a few times. The chain links TRBV29-1 to TRBJ1-6, with 11 positions matching TRBD1. The V segment lost 7 bases and the J segment 5 bases; nucleotides outside the gene matches: 1. CDR1 and CDR2 (germline): SQVTM, ANQGSEA. This CDR3 contains 13 residues. The CDR3 reads CSAGQGDNSPLHF. For the CDR3, the DNA is TGCAGCGCGGGACAGGGGGATAATTCACCCCTCCACTTT.

This clonotype was detected a few times. This rearrangement joins TRBV7-2 to TRBJ2-2; TRBD2 might be the D (6 bases). CDR1 SGHTA and CDR2 FQGNSA come from the germline V gene. The length of the CDR3 is 16 residues. V lost 2 bases, J lost 4 bases, and 14 bases lay in between. The CDR3 protein is CASSLWASVGTGELFF. The CDR3 nucleotides are TGTGCCAGCAGCTTATGGGCTAGCGTTGGCACCGGGGAGCTGTTTTTT. Full variable domain (outside the CDR3, taken from reference TRBV7-2 and TRBJ2-2): GAGVSQSPSNKVTEKGKDVELRCDPISGHTALYWYRQSLGQGLEFLIYFQGNSAPDKSGLPSDRFSAERTGGSVSTLTIQRTQQEDSAVYLCASSLWASVGTGELFFGEGSRLTVL.

V gene TRBV20-1 combines with J gene TRBJ2-1, with D possibly being TRBD2 (5 bases). Germline loops: CDR1 DFQATT, CDR2 SNEGSKA (reference sequence). The V gene lost 0 bases and the J gene lost 8 bases, with 29 bases spanning the gap. The CDR3 contains 19 residues. The CDR3 loop is CSARDVFGPGRPDGDEQFF. CDR3 in DNA: TGCAGTGCTAGAGATGTCTTCGGTCCAGGACGCCCGGACGGGGATGAGCAGTTCTTC.

This clonotype was detected a few times. The CDR3 sequence: CASSLIGTGSYEQYF. CDR3 DNA: TGTGCCAGCAGCTTAATTGGGACAGGCTCCTACGAGCAGTACTTC. The chain uses TRBV7-2 and TRBJ2-7; 8 bases line up with TRBD1. The germline V gene encodes CDR1 SGHTA and CDR2 FQGNSA. Trimming at V came to 2 bases and at J to 0 bases, leaving 3 bases not matched to a gene. The CDR3 has 15 amino acids. Drawing the rest from reference TRBV7-2 and TRBJ2-7, the complete variable domain is GAGVSQSPSNKVTEKGKDVELRCDPISGHTALYWYRQSLGQGLEFLIYFQGNSAPDKSGLPSDRFSAERTGGSVSTLTIQRTQQEDSAVYLCASSLIGTGSYEQYFGPGTRLTVT.